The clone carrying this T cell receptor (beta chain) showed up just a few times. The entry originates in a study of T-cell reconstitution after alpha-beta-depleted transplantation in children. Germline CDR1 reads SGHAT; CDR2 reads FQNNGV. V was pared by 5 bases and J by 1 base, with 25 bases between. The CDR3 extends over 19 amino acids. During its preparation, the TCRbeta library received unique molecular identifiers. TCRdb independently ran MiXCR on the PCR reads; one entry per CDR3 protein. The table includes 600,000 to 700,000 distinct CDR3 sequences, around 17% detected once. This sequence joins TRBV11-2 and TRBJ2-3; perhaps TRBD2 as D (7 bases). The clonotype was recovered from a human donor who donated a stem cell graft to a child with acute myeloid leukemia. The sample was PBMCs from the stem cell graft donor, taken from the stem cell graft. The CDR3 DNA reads TGTGCCAGCAGCCCACCCCCCCACAGGGAGGGGGATGGCACAGATACGCAGTATTTT. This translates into CASSPPPHREGDGTDTQYF.